The entry below describes one T cell receptor (beta chain). Its antigen is still unknown. This sample stems from a study of post-analysis software for immune sequencing data. Turning to the study itself: The disease courses covered relapsing-remitting, secondary progressive and progressive-relapsing multiple sclerosis.

TCR beta cDNA libraries included unique molecular identifiers. Using its own MiXCR run on the PCR reads, TCRdb lists one record per CDR3 protein. The table includes around 500,000 distinct CDR3 sequences, 34% detected once. Notes on the study in general: Normalized Chao1 diversity in multiple sclerosis patients fell significantly below that of controls. Samples from a shared batch, those prepared together, strongly co-clustered by F measure.

Sequences were obtained from blood. The sequence was obtained from a girl between 2 and 17 years old with multiple sclerosis.

DNA of the CDR3: TGTGCCAGCAGCCAATTGAGGGGCAACACTGAAGCTTTCTTT. As protein: CASSQLRGNTEAFF. The genes are TRBV4-2 and TRBJ1-1; tentative D call: TRBD1 (5 bases). Germline V gene sequence: CDR1 LGHNA, CDR2 YNFKEQ. The V and J ends lost 2 bases and 2 bases respectively, with 9 bases between them. The CDR3 consists of 14 residues.